Each of the 12 T cell receptor beta chains below was sequenced from the same sample in a study of blood T cell repertoires in COVID-19. Assay: immunoSEQ multiplex PCR; the TCRdb copy retains only in-frame clones and omits some. The sample contains about 260,000 clones, 88% of which appear only once. Sequenced sample: PBMCs or T cells enriched from blood (not recorded which). The receptors were gathered from a woman in her thirties or forties with acute COVID-19.

This chain joins TRBV4-3 and TRBJ2-1, with 7 positions matching TRBD1. Per germline, CDR1 LGHNA and CDR2 YSLEER. Trimming removed 2 bases from V and 12 bases from J; junction bases left unmatched: 4. CDR3 size: 12 residues. CDR3 sequence: CASSQRDSPQFF. The CDR3 bases are TGCGCCAGCAGCCAAAGGGACAGCCCGCAGTTCTTC.

The chain joins TRBV10-3 to TRBJ2-2, with TRBD1 matching over 12 bases. Germline loops: CDR1 ENHRY, CDR2 SYGVKD. The CDR3 has 13 amino acids. Trimming at V came to 9 bases and at J to 4 bases, leaving 0 bases not matched to a gene. CDR3 sequence reads: CAMGQGATGELFF. The CDR3 DNA reads as TGTGCCATGGGACAGGGGGCCACCGGGGAGCTGTTTTTT.

V gene TRBV28 combines with J gene TRBJ1-5; D remains unclear. The CDR3 extends over 14 amino acids. Germline CDR1 reads MDHEN; CDR2 reads SYDVKM. The ends were cut back, 3 bases at V and 2 bases at J, with 8 bases in the middle. CDR3 region: CASSFAGGNQPQHF. The CDR3 DNA sequence: TGTGCCAGCAGTTTTGCGGGCGGCAATCAGCCCCAGCATTTT.

The chain links TRBV19 to TRBJ2-1; 9 bases agree with TRBD2. J gave up 9 bases and V 4 bases, and 22 bases lay outside the gene matches. Germline CDR1 and CDR2: LNHDA and SQIVND (reference sequence). The CDR3 is 19 amino acids. CDR3 DNA: TGTGCCAGTAGTAGGGGACTAGCCGGGACAATCTCAGTACAAAGTGAGCAGTTCTTC. Translation gives CASSRGLAGTISVQSEQFF.

The DNA for the CDR3 is TGTGCCAGCACCAGGACTAGCGGGGGTCAAGAGACCCAGTACTTC. Translated: CASTRTSGGQETQYF. V is TRBV27 and J is TRBJ2-5; TRBD2 matches 13 bases. Germline loops: CDR1 MNHEY, CDR2 SMNVEV (reference sequence). V was clipped by 7 bases and J by 2 bases; unmatched bases: 4. The CDR3 length is 15 residues.

The chain uses TRBV27 and TRBJ2-1; 7 bases match TRBD2. This CDR3 is 16 amino acids long. Trimming at V came to 6 bases and at J to 7 bases, leaving 15 bases not matched to a gene. Looked up from germline, CDR1 is MNHEY and CDR2 is SMNVEV (reference sequence). The CDR3 here is CASSQRGSREKNEQFF. The CDR3 DNA sequence: TGTGCCAGCAGCCAAAGGGGTTCGCGGGAGAAAAATGAGCAGTTCTTC.

The V and J genes are TRBV4-3 and TRBJ2-7, with D possibly being TRBD1 (6 bases). CDR1 is LGHNA and CDR2 is YSLEER in the germline V gene. The CDR3 covers 15 residues. V dropped 0 bases and J dropped 4 bases, with 13 bases sitting between them. Here the CDR3 reads CASSQDCRGVYEQYV. The CDR3 DNA reads as TGCGCCAGCAGCCAAGATTGCAGGGGAGTATACGAGCAGTACGTC.

This clone was seen a handful of times. V is TRBV30 and J is TRBJ2-7, with 8 bases matching TRBD1. The V gene's germline CDR1 is GTSNPN and CDR2 SVGIG (reference sequence). V was pared by 3 bases and J by 6 bases, with 7 bases of the junction left unmatched. The CDR3 sequence is 13 residues long. Here the CDR3 DNA reads TGTGCCTGGAGCCCGACAGGGGTCGGCGAGCAGTACTTC. It yields the protein CAWSPTGVGEQYF.

This sequence joins TRBV5-1 and TRBJ2-7; TRBD2 aligns across 13 bases. Germline V lookup: CDR1 SGHRS, CDR2 YFSETQ. This CDR3 region has 16 residues. J lost 4 bases, V lost 4 bases, and 8 bases had no gene match. This CDR3 reads CASSTGTSGIQYEQYF. The CDR3 coding sequence is TGCGCCAGCAGCACCGGGACTAGCGGGATTCAGTACGAGCAGTACTTC.

The chain has TRBV7-9 and TRBJ2-1; maybe TRBD1 (6 bases). Trimming shortened V by 2 bases and J by 9 bases, and 17 bases separated the two germline ends. CDR1 is SEHNR, CDR2 FQNEAQ, per germline (reference sequence). This CDR3 contains 15 residues. The CDR3 here is CASSLLEGVLSEQFF. Written as DNA, the CDR3 is TGTGCCAGCAGCTTACTTGAGGGGGTTTTGAGTGAGCAGTTCTTC.

This clone was seen just once. The chain is built from TRBV4-3 and TRBJ1-1; D gene uncertain. In germline, CDR1 is LGHNA, CDR2 YSLEER. Trimming cost V 0 bases and J 5 bases, with 10 bases left between them. The CDR3 runs to 14 residues. In DNA, the CDR3 is TGCGCCAGCAGCCAAGAACACGGGAGTACTGAAGCTTTCTTT. Its protein is CASSQEHGSTEAFF.

The chain recombines TRBV25-1 with TRBJ1-3, with D possibly being TRBD1 (6 bases). Trimming removed 5 bases at V and 4 bases at J, with 15 bases between. CDR1 is MGHDK, CDR2 SYGVNS, per germline. This CDR3 comprises 15 residues. CDR3 amino acids: CASSRGGSEGNTIYF. The CDR3 DNA is TGTGCCAGCAGTCGGGGGGGCAGCGAAGGAAACACCATATATTTT.